These 26 T cell receptor beta chains were all obtained from the same sample, sequenced in a study of blood T cell repertoires in COVID-19. The table came from immunoSEQ multiplex PCR; TCRdb's copy has only in-frame clones and leaves some out. The table lists roughly 150,000 clones, approximately 86% of them singletons. The material sequenced was PBMCs or T cells enriched from blood (not recorded which). Receptor source: a woman between 40 and 55 years old who had recovered from COVID-19.

The rearrangement joins TRBV25-1 to TRBJ2-1, with D tentatively TRBD1 (6 bases). CDR3 length: 14 residues. Germline V lookup: CDR1 MGHDK, CDR2 SYGVNS. V was trimmed by 8 bases and J by 10 bases, leaving 21 bases between them. As DNA, the CDR3 is TGTGCCAGCGAGCAGCAGGGGCGGCTTACGGAGCAGTTCTTC. This sequence encodes CASEQQGRLTEQFF.

The table lists this clone with a count of one. V gene TRBV5-5 combines with J gene TRBJ1-5; tentatively, D is TRBD1 (6 bases). Germline-derived CDR1 and CDR2 are SGHKS and YYEKEE (reference sequence). V was trimmed by 5 bases and J by 0 bases, leaving 12 bases between them. The CDR3 totals 15 residues. CDR3 region: CASSSNRDSNQPQHF. DNA of the CDR3: TGTGCCAGCAGTTCCAACAGGGATAGCAATCAGCCCCAGCATTTT.

V and J are TRBV27 and TRBJ2-7, with a weak D call TRBD1 (5 bases). The CDR3 covers 16 residues. The V gene lost 5 bases and the J gene lost 3 bases, with 20 bases spanning the gap. Germline V lookup: CDR1 MNHEY, CDR2 SMNVEV (reference sequence). The CDR3 sequence is CASSLKGVISYYEQYF. In nucleotides, the CDR3 is TGTGCCAGCAGTCTAAAAGGGGTGATCTCCTACTACGAGCAGTACTTC.

V gene TRBV7-9 combines with J gene TRBJ2-1; D is possibly TRBD1 (6 bases). CDR3 length: 13 amino acids. Germline CDR1 reads SEHNR; CDR2 reads FQNEAQ (reference sequence). The V end was cut by 4 bases, the J end by 15 bases, with 19 bases between. The DNA of the CDR3 is TGTGCCAGCAGCTCAGGTACCGAGGGGGAAGTGTTCTTC. Translation gives CASSSGTEGEVFF.

The V and J genes are TRBV6-5 and TRBJ1-5; 8 bases match TRBD1. CDR1 and CDR2 (germline): MNHEY, SVGAGI. Trimming at V came to 6 bases and at J to 6 bases, leaving 7 bases not matched to a gene. CDR3 length: 14 amino acids. DNA for the CDR3: TGTGCCAGCAGACGACAGGGGTCGACTCAGCCCCAGCATTTT. Amino acids: CASRRQGSTQPQHF.

The chain recombines TRBV19 with TRBJ1-1; perhaps TRBD1 as D (5 bases). CDR3 length equals 15 residues. V was clipped by 4 bases and J by 4 bases, with 16 bases between them. Germline lookup yields CDR1 LNHDA and CDR2 SQIVND (reference sequence). The CDR3 DNA is TGTGCCAGTAGTACCCTTCAGGGCGGTCGCACTGAAGCTTTCTTT. It encodes CASSTLQGGRTEAFF.

The rearrangement uses TRBV5-6 and TRBJ2-7, with 9 nucleotides matching TRBD2. There are 16 residues in the CDR3. V was clipped by 1 base and J by 3 bases; unmatched bases: 8. CDR1 is SGHDT and CDR2 is YYEEEE in the germline V gene. The chain's CDR3 is CASSLIHSGGYYEQYF. CDR3 in DNA: TGTGCCAGCAGCTTGATCCATAGCGGGGGTTACTACGAGCAGTACTTC.

This sequence joins TRBV7-3 and TRBJ1-3; D ambiguous. Per germline, CDR1 SGHTA and CDR2 FQGTGA. The V and J ends lost 6 bases and 0 bases respectively, with 12 bases between them. The CDR3 is 15 residues long. The CDR3 spells CASSLDSGSGNTIYF. The CDR3, as DNA: TGTGCCAGCAGTCTGGACTCAGGCTCTGGAAACACCATATATTTT.

The chain links TRBV5-5 to TRBJ2-7; D is possibly TRBD1 (5 bases). Trimming cost V 4 bases and J 0 bases, with 20 bases left between them. The CDR3 consists of 17 residues. Germline V gene data show CDR1 as SGHKS and CDR2 as YYEKEE (reference sequence). CDR3 DNA: TGTGCCAGCAGCGCTCCTTCACAGGCCTCAAGCTCCTACGAGCAGTACTTC. Its protein product is CASSAPSQASSSYEQYF.

The chain carries TRBV7-9 and TRBJ1-2; a possible D gene is TRBD1 (5 bases). The germline V gene has CDR1 SEHNR and CDR2 FQNEAQ (reference sequence). The CDR3 covers 12 residues. The V and J ends lost 7 bases and 3 bases respectively, with 9 bases between them. The DNA of the CDR3 is TGTGCCAGCACCTCGACAGACTATGGCTACACCTTC. This encodes CASTSTDYGYTF.

This chain uses TRBV4-2 with TRBJ2-3, with D hard to call. The CDR3 runs to 11 residues. The V end lost 6 bases, the J end lost 5 bases, and 6 bases lay between the germline ends. The germline CDR1 and CDR2 sequences are LGHNA and YNFKEQ. CDR3 coding DNA: TGTGCCAGCAGGCAGGAAGATACGCAGTATTTT. Translation: CASRQEDTQYF.

The J gene is TRBJ2-1, the V gene TRBV27, with 9 nucleotides matching TRBD1. Germline-derived CDR1 and CDR2 are MNHEY and SMNVEV (reference sequence). V shed 10 bases and J 13 bases; nucleotides not matched to a gene: 14. The CDR3 is 13 residues long. The CDR3 reads CATLGTGKRGQFF. The CDR3 DNA is TGTGCCACCCTAGGGACAGGGAAAAGAGGACAGTTCTTC.

The chain carries TRBV6-5 and TRBJ2-3; maybe TRBD2 (6 bases). The CDR3 is 14 residues long. Deletions cut 2 bases from V and 5 bases from J, with 11 bases between. The V gene's germline CDR1 is MNHEY and CDR2 SVGAGI. This CDR3 reads CASSYSLEGDTQYF. The CDR3 region has the DNA TGTGCCAGCAGTTACAGCCTGGAGGGAGATACGCAGTATTTT.

The rearrangement joins TRBV6-5 to TRBJ1-2; the match to TRBD1 covers 8 bases. From germline, CDR1 is MNHEY and CDR2 SVGAGI. The V and J ends lost 6 bases and 7 bases, in that order; junction bases with no gene match: 7. The CDR3 has 13 residues. The CDR3 bases are TGTGCCAGCAGCCCACAGACAGGGGTTGGCTACACCTTC. Residues: CASSPQTGVGYTF.

The rearrangement links TRBV6-5 to TRBJ1-2, with D possibly being TRBD1 (5 bases). V gave up 3 bases and J gave up 2 bases, with 7 bases separating them. Germline values: CDR1 MNHEY, CDR2 SVGAGI. This CDR3 is built from 13 residues. CDR3 in amino acids: CASSYTGNYGYTF. CDR3 coding DNA: TGTGCCAGCAGTTATACAGGAAACTATGGCTACACCTTC.

This chain joins TRBV12-3 or TRBV12-4 and TRBJ2-1; a weak D match, TRBD1 (6 bases). Trimming removed 8 bases at V and 3 bases at J, with 11 bases between. The CDR3 is 13 amino acids. The CDR3 region is CASDSDSYNEQFF. The CDR3 coding sequence is TGTGCCAGCGACTCGGACAGCTACAATGAGCAGTTCTTC.

This clone was picked up one time. This chain joins TRBV19 and TRBJ1-2; D call uncertain. The CDR3 runs to 11 residues. V lost 6 bases, J lost 7 bases, and 9 bases lay in between. Germline CDR1 and CDR2: LNHDA and SQIVND (reference sequence). The CDR3 nucleotides are TGTGCCAGTAGCGAGGGTTCTGGCTACACCTTC. Protein: CASSEGSGYTF.

J is TRBJ2-7 and V is TRBV13; 9 nucleotides agree with TRBD1. Germline assignment: CDR1 PRHDT and CDR2 FYEKMQ (reference sequence). V shed 4 bases and J 2 bases; nucleotides not matched to a gene: 9. The length of the CDR3 is 16 residues. The CDR3 here is CASSSEGQGRTYEQYF. The CDR3 bases are TGTGCCAGCAGCTCAGAGGGACAGGGAAGAACCTACGAGCAGTACTTC. The complete variable domain, with remaining parts taken from reference TRBV13 and TRBJ2-7, reads AAGVIQSPRHLIKEKRETATLKCYPIPRHDTVYWYQQGPGQDPQFLISFYEKMQSDKGSIPDRFSAQQFSDYHSELNMSSLELGDSALYFCASSSEGQGRTYEQYFGPGTRLTVT.

This rearrangement joins TRBV29-1 to TRBJ1-2; D is perhaps TRBD1 (6 bases). The CDR3 spans 13 residues. Trimming removed 7 bases at V and 5 bases at J, with 17 bases between. Germline assignment: CDR1 SQVTM and CDR2 ANQGSEA. The CDR3 DNA sequence: TGCAGCGCTACGGACAGCCCACAGTATGGCTACACCTTC. This codes for CSATDSPQYGYTF.

About this clone: Within the sample, other DNA sequences also encode this same CDR3. V and J are TRBV29-1 and TRBJ1-5; 10 nucleotides agree with TRBD1. This CDR3 contains 12 residues. Germline trimming cut 6 bases from V and 5 bases from J; bases unmatched to any gene: 1. Looked up from germline, CDR1 is SQVTM and CDR2 is ANQGSEA. The CDR3 region is CSVGTGDQPQHF. DNA of the CDR3: TGCAGCGTGGGGACAGGGGATCAGCCCCAGCATTTT.

The CDR3 nucleotides read TGTGCCAGCAGGCCAGTAAGGGGATCCGAAGGTGGGACGCAGTATTTT. Residues: CASRPVRGSEGGTQYF. The J gene is TRBJ2-3, the V gene TRBV2; TRBD1 is a possible D gene (5 bases). The CDR3 is made up of 16 amino acids. The V end lost 6 bases, the J end lost 9 bases, and 25 bases lay between the germline ends. Per the germline V gene, CDR1 is SNHLY and CDR2 is FYNNEI.

The rearrangement links TRBV15 to TRBJ1-1, with 7 bases identical to TRBD1. The CDR3 covers 14 residues. With V trimmed by 0 bases and J by 8 bases, 6 bases remained unmatched. Germline values: CDR1 LNHNV, CDR2 YYDKDF (reference sequence). For the CDR3, the DNA is TGTGCCACCAGCAGAGATAGGACAGGCCGGGAAGCTTTCTTT. Its translation: CATSRDRTGREAFF.

The chain has TRBV19 and TRBJ1-5, with D perhaps matching TRBD1 (6 bases). This CDR3 contains 14 residues. Trimming pared 4 bases from V and 7 bases from J, leaving 14 bases between. CDR1 LNHDA and CDR2 SQIVND come from the germline V gene (reference sequence). In nucleotides, the CDR3 is TGTGCCAGTAGTACGAGCAGGGGAGGGCAGCCCCAGCATTTT. Its translation is CASSTSRGGQPQHF.

The genes are TRBV18 and TRBJ2-5, with TRBD1 matching over 9 bases. CDR1 and CDR2 from the germline V gene are KGHSH and LQKENI. Trimming took 3 bases from V and 4 from J; bases not matched to a gene: 3. This CDR3 is built from 14 residues. The CDR3 nucleotides read TGTGCCAGCTCACCGGGACAGGGTGGAGAGACCCAGTACTTC. Protein: CASSPGQGGETQYF.

Written as DNA, the CDR3 is TGTGCCAGCAGCCAACCCGACCGGGGGTTAGGAGCTTTCTTT. It specifies CASSQPDRGLGAFF. The chain uses TRBV3-1 (or the pseudogene TRBV3-2) and TRBJ1-1; D might be TRBD1 (5 bases). CDR3 length: 14 amino acids. Germline V gene data show CDR1 as LGHDT and CDR2 as YNNKEL (reference sequence). V was pared by 2 bases and J by 10 bases, with 17 bases between.

The chain recombines TRBV18 with TRBJ1-5, with TRBD1 identical over 7 bases. The CDR3 extends over 16 amino acids. The V segment lost 2 bases and the J segment 7 bases; nucleotides outside the gene matches: 11. Looked up from germline, CDR1 is KGHSH and CDR2 is LQKENI. CDR3 nucleotides: TGTGCCAGCTCACCAGTGGGACAGAGTTCAAACCAGCCCCAGCATTTT. This codes for CASSPVGQSSNQPQHF.